The 8 T cell receptor beta chains below all came from one sample that was sequenced in a study of CD8+ T cells in alopecia areata. Extraction of RNA preceded its reverse transcription into cDNA, which served as the sequencing template. TCRdb's copy holds only in-frame clones and misses some; the assay was immunoSEQ multiplex PCR. The sample yields 90,000 to 100,000 clones, roughly two fifths seen once. Sequencing input: CD4+ T cells sorted from blood. These receptors all come from a human donor with alopecia areata.

The rearrangement joins TRBV11-2 to TRBJ2-3, with unresolved D. CDR3 length: 13 amino acids. The germline CDR1 and CDR2 sequences are SGHAT and FQNNGV. V lost 11 bases to trimming and J lost 1 base, with 13 bases between them. The CDR3 is CAGTPVGTDTQYF. The CDR3 nucleotides are TGTGCCGGCACTCCGGTGGGCACAGATACGCAGTATTTT.

The gene calls are TRBV29-1 and TRBJ2-1; D is uncertain. CDR3 size: 10 residues. Looked up from germline, CDR1 is SQVTM and CDR2 is ANQGSEA. V was shortened by 0 bases and J by 7 bases, with 1 base between the two germline ends. Written as DNA, the CDR3 is TGCAGCGTTGAAGAGAATGAGCAGTTCTTC. Protein: CSVEENEQFF.

This chain joins TRBV30 and TRBJ1-1, with a tentative D call TRBD1 (5 bases). CDR3 length equals 11 residues. CDR1 and CDR2 (germline): GTSNPN, SVGIG (reference sequence). V was trimmed by 8 bases and J by 6 bases, leaving 13 bases between them. CDR3 DNA: TGTGCCCTAAGGGAGGGACCTGAAGCTTTCTTT. Its translation: CALREGPEAFF.

The chain employs TRBV23-1 and TRBJ1-5; a possible D gene is TRBD1 (5 bases). TRBV23-1 is an open reading frame whose function is uncertain. This CDR3 spans 13 amino acids. Trimming cost V 5 bases and J 6 bases, with 11 bases left between them. CDR3 region: CASSGGFFQPQHF. The DNA for the CDR3 is TGCGCCAGCAGTGGGGGGTTTTTTCAGCCCCAGCATTTT.

There are a few counts of this clone. The chain employs TRBV29-1 and TRBJ2-2, with a weak D call TRBD1 (5 bases). The CDR3 runs to 14 residues. Trimming pared 5 bases from V and 4 bases from J, leaving 14 bases between. CDR1 and CDR2 (germline): SQVTM, ANQGSEA. The CDR3 coding sequence is TGCAGCGTTTTGGGGCCCGTGAGCACCGGGGAGCTGTTTTTT. Its protein is CSVLGPVSTGELFF.

This clone came up a few times. J is TRBJ2-7 and V is TRBV30; 7 nucleotides match TRBD1. The CDR3 is made up of 13 amino acids. Per germline, CDR1 GTSNPN and CDR2 SVGIG (reference sequence). V shed 2 bases and J 5 bases; nucleotides not matched to a gene: 6. The DNA of the CDR3 is TGTGCCTGGAGTCTGAGGGGGCGGGACGAGCAGTACTTC. Translation: CAWSLRGRDEQYF.

This clone showed up just a few times. V gene TRBV5-4 combines with J gene TRBJ2-4; D remains ambiguous. Germline V CDR1 and CDR2: SGHNT, YYREEE (reference sequence). There are 14 residues in the CDR3. Trimming took off 4 bases at V and 7 bases at J, with 15 bases between the two ends. This chain's CDR3 is CASSPQGLGNIQYF. The CDR3 DNA reads TGTGCCAGCAGCCCGCAAGGCTTAGGGAACATTCAGTACTTC.

This clone turned up a few times. V gene TRBV11-2 combines with J gene TRBJ1-1, with a possible D match to TRBD1 (6 bases). The CDR3 consists of 15 residues. V gave up 4 bases and J gave up 0 bases, with 12 bases separating them. Germline values: CDR1 SGHAT, CDR2 FQNNGV. The CDR3 DNA is TGTGCCAGCAGCTCTACCGACAGGATGAACACTGAAGCTTTCTTT. It codes for CASSSTDRMNTEAFF.